These T cell receptor beta chains were read from a single sample in a study of early T cells in non-severe SARS-CoV-2 infection. A single record per CDR3 protein comes from TCRdb applying MiXCR to the 5' RACE reads. The sample includes 85,000 to 90,000 distinct CDR3 sequences, 14% of them seen just once. Sequenced material: whole blood. These receptors all come from an adult who was a healthcare worker with PCR-confirmed SARS-CoV-2 infection or an uninfected control (not recorded which). Each CDR3 is given with its conserved first and last residue. Fields, in order: V gene, J gene, D gene, clone size, CDR3 protein, CDR3 DNA. A D gene is named only where the DNA matches it firmly. Not every row has a clone size; where given, it reads once, few, many or a size class.

TRBV29-1	TRBJ1-1	.	many	CSVSHGQIEAFF	TGCAGCGTTTCCCATGGACAGATTGAAGCTTTCTTT
TRBV6-6	TRBJ1-5	.	many	CASSGGTGQPQHF	TGTGCCAGCAGTGGGGGAACGGGACAGCCCCAGCATTTT
TRBV6-6	TRBJ2-7	TRBD1	few	CASSGGQGWGVSSYEQYF	TGTGCCAGCAGTGGAGGACAGGGCTGGGGGGTAAGCTCCTACGAGCAGTACTTC
TRBV20-1	TRBJ2-7	TRBD2	few	CSAARLAGGSEQYF	TGCAGTGCGGCGAGACTAGCGGGGGGGAGCGAGCAGTACTTC
TRBV10-1	TRBJ2-5	.	few	CASSESSSTHQETQYF	TGCGCCAGCAGTGAGTCGAGTAGCACCCACCAAGAGACCCAGTACTTC
TRBV18	TRBJ2-2	.	few	CASSPQGEVRTGELFF	TGTGCCAGCTCACCCCAGGGTGAGGTGCGAACCGGGGAGCTGTTTTTT
TRBV21-1	TRBJ1-2	.	few	CASTRTGHYGYTF	TGTGCCAGCACCCGGACAGGACATTATGGCTACACCTTC
TRBV30	TRBJ1-2	.	.	CACNRASGYTF	TGTGCCTGTAACAGGGCGAGTGGCTACACCTTC
TRBV28	TRBJ1-3	.	.	CASSSSQQPALSTIYF	TGTGCCAGCAGTTCCTCCCAACAGCCCGCCCTATCCACCATATATTTT
TRBV28	TRBJ1-1	TRBD1	.	CASSPRDRTGGEAFF	TGTGCCAGCAGTCCCCGGGACAGGACAGGGGGCGAAGCTTTCTTT
TRBV2	TRBJ1-4	.	few	CASSGGDMVDEKLFF	TGTGCCAGCAGCGGAGGGGACATGGTGGATGAAAAACTGTTTTTT
TRBV5-5	TRBJ2-7	.	many	CASSLGQNPYEQYF	TGTGCCAGCAGCTTGGGACAGAACCCCTACGAGCAGTACTTC
TRBV6-2/TRBV6-3	TRBJ2-3	TRBD2	many	CASSLSGGPRPTQYF	TGTGCCAGCAGCCTTAGCGGGGGCCCGAGACCCACGCAGTATTTT
TRBV30	TRBJ2-5	.	.	CAWSVRPGETQYF	TGTGCCTGGAGTGTACGTCCCGGGGAGACCCAGTACTTC
TRBV7-9	TRBJ1-6	.	many	CASSFREGGSPLHF	TGTGCCAGCAGCTTCAGGGAGGGGGGTTCACCCCTCCACTTT
TRBV28	TRBJ2-1	.	few	CASSPVTASYNEQFF	TGTGCCAGCTCCCCCGTGACAGCCTCCTACAATGAGCAGTTCTTC
TRBV11-3	TRBJ1-2	.	few	CASSLVGLDCHTF	TGTGCCAGCAGCTTAGTCGGCCTAGATTGTCACACCTTC
TRBV11-2	TRBJ2-3	.	.	CASSLGGPTDTQYF	TGTGCCAGCAGCTTAGGCGGACCCACAGATACGCAGTATTTT
TRBV7-9	TRBJ1-1	.	.	CASRLSLEAFF	TGTGCCAGCAGGTTATCCCTGGAAGCTTTCTTT
TRBV9	TRBJ1-6	TRBD1	.	CASSTTGTGLSPLHF	TGTGCCAGCAGCACAACCGGGACAGGGCTTTCACCCCTCCACTTT
TRBV19	TRBJ1-5	.	.	CASSMADNSNQPQHF	TGTGCCAGTAGTATGGCAGACAATAGCAATCAGCCCCAGCATTTT
TRBV5-1	TRBJ1-1	.	.	CASSLPGPNTEAFF	TGCGCCAGCAGCTTGCCGGGTCCGAACACTGAAGCTTTCTTT
TRBV28	TRBJ1-4	.	few	CASSLPGREIEKLFF	TGTGCCAGCAGTTTACCGGGACGAGAGATTGAAAAACTGTTTTTT
TRBV4-3	TRBJ2-5	TRBD1	.	CASSQSGTGVETQYF	TGCGCCAGCAGCCAGTCTGGGACAGGGGTAGAGACCCAGTACTTC
TRBV7-9	TRBJ2-3	.	many	CASSSPPNTDTQYF	TGTGCCAGCAGCTCCCCCCCGAACACAGATACGCAGTATTTT
TRBV7-2	TRBJ2-7	TRBD1	many	CASSFSGQGAYEQYF	TGTGCCAGCAGCTTCTCGGGACAGGGGGCCTACGAGCAGTACTTC
TRBV2	TRBJ1-1	TRBD1	.	CASSIDRAPEAFF	TGTGCCAGCAGTATTGACAGGGCCCCTGAAGCTTTCTTT
TRBV20-1	TRBJ1-5	.	.	CSAGGGTNQPQHF	TGCAGTGCTGGAGGGGGTACTAATCAGCCCCAGCATTTT
TRBV2	TRBJ1-4	TRBD1	.	CASSERIQGASNEKLFF	TGTGCCAGCAGTGAACGTATCCAGGGGGCTTCTAATGAAAAACTGTTTTTT
TRBV2	TRBJ2-3	TRBD2	.	CASSGPALAGTDTQYF	TGTGCCAGCAGTGGACCTGCTTTAGCGGGGACAGATACGCAGTATTTT
TRBV12-3/TRBV12-4	TRBJ2-3	.	.	CASAPTVSDTQYF	TGTGCCAGCGCCCCGACGGTTTCAGATACGCAGTATTTT
TRBV20-1	TRBJ1-6	.	once	CSAKRGGSSYNSPLHF	TGCAGTGCAAAGAGAGGAGGGAGCTCCTATAATTCACCCCTCCACTTT
TRBV27	TRBJ2-3	.	many	CASSFRVTSTDTQYF	TGTGCCAGCTCCTTCCGGGTTACTAGCACAGATACGCAGTATTTT
TRBV4-2	TRBJ1-2	.	many	CASSQLLTNYGYTF	TGTGCCAGCAGCCAGCTACTAACTAACTATGGCTACACCTTC
TRBV11-2	TRBJ2-6	.	many	CASSSGTLSSGANVLTF	TGTGCCAGCAGCTCCGGGACCTTAAGCTCTGGGGCCAACGTCCTGACTTTC
TRBV29-1	TRBJ1-4	TRBD1	.	CSVEDRAGGEKLFF	TGCAGCGTTGAAGATCGAGCAGGGGGAGAAAAACTGTTTTTT
TRBV9	TRBJ1-5	.	.	CASSVDYRVGQPQHF	TGTGCCAGCAGCGTAGATTACAGGGTCGGACAGCCCCAGCATTTT
TRBV7-9	TRBJ2-7	.	few	CASSSRITAYEQYF	TGTGCCAGCAGCTCCCGAATCACCGCATACGAGCAGTACTTC
TRBV11-1	TRBJ2-4	TRBD1	.	CASSLDRAGNIQYF	TGTGCCAGCAGCCTCGACAGGGCTGGAAACATTCAGTACTTC
TRBV6-5	TRBJ1-1	.	few	CASSYRTGRRHTEAFF	TGTGCCAGCAGTTACCGTACCGGAAGGCGGCACACTGAAGCTTTCTTT
TRBV5-1	TRBJ2-5	TRBD2	few	CASSFSGVAGGQETQYF	TGCGCCAGCAGCTTCTCCGGAGTAGCGGGGGGACAAGAGACCCAGTACTTC
TRBV7-2	TRBJ1-4	TRBD1	many	CASSPTGGFEKLFF	TGTGCCAGCAGCCCTACAGGGGGCTTTGAAAAACTGTTTTTT
TRBV10-2	TRBJ2-7	.	.	CASSAVDLSYEQYF	TGCGCCAGCAGTGCCGTAGATCTTTCCTACGAGCAGTACTTC
TRBV5-1	TRBJ2-3	.	.	CASSLTAEDTQYF	TGCGCCAGCAGCTTGACAGCCGAAGATACGCAGTATTTT
TRBV29-1	TRBJ1-2	.	.	CSVDIGTEGNYGYTF	TGCAGCGTTGACATCGGGACGGAGGGAAACTATGGCTACACCTTC